This T cell receptor (beta chain) was captured in a study of T cell repertoires in cytomegalovirus infection. General study results and limits: The response measured ex vivo was dominated by TCR beta clonotypes (HLA-C-restricted and CMV-specific).

This clonotype has more than one count but fewer than ten. Its target is not known. TCRdb reprocessed the reads with MiXCR, giving one entry per CDR3 protein. This table has about 310,000 distinct CDR3 sequences, roughly 17% appearing once. The material sequenced was PBMCs. The origin of this receptor is a human donor in good health (CMV status not recorded). Some clones in this sample may be carry-over from other donors' samples.

Written as DNA, the CDR3 is TGCGCCAGCAGCCAAGCCCTGGGGGCCCAGGTCTATTCACCCCTCCACTTT. This gives the protein CASSQALGAQVYSPLHF. V gene TRBV4-3 combines with J gene TRBJ1-6; tentatively, D is TRBD1 (6 bases). V was cut by 1 base and J by 8 bases, with 18 bases left in between. The germline V gene encodes CDR1 LGHNA and CDR2 YSLEER. The CDR3 covers 17 residues.